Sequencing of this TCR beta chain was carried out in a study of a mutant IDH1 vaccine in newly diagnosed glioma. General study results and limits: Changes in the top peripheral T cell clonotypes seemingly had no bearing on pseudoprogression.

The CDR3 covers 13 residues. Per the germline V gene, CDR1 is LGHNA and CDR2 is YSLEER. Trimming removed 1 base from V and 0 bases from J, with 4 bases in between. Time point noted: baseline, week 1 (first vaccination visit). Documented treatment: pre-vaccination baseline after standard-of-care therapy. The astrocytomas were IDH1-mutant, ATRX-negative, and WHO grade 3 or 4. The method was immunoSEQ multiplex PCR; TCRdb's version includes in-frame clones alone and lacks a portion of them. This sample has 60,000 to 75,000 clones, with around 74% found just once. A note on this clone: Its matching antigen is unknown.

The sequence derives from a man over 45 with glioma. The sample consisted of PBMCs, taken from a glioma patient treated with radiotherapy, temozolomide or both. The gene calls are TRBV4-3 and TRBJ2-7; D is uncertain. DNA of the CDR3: TGCGCCAGCAGCCAAGTCCGCTCCTACGAGCAGTACTTC. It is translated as CASSQVRSYEQYF.